These 23 T cell receptor beta chains were all obtained from the same sample, sequenced in a study of CD8 T cells in Susac syndrome. Reverse transcription of roughly 0.5 to 1 ug RNA used random hexamers. TCRdb independently ran MiXCR on the immunoSEQ multiplex PCR reads; one entry per CDR3 protein. The repertoire has under 300,000 distinct CDR3 sequences, almost 97% of them found once; the top ten carry 0.08% to 0.11%. Input material: CD4+ T cells from PBMCs. These receptors originate from a human donor with Susac syndrome.

The V gene is TRBV29-1, the J gene TRBJ2-3; D is uncertain. The CDR3 loop spans 12 amino acids. The germline gives CDR1 SQVTM, CDR2 ANQGSEA. V gave up 4 bases and J gave up 5 bases, with 10 bases separating them. CDR3 region: CSVVPAGDTQYF. CDR3 nucleotides: TGCAGCGTTGTACCCGCTGGAGATACGCAGTATTTT.

CDR3: CATGLYNEQFF. CDR3 in DNA: TGTGCCACGGGACTCTACAATGAGCAGTTCTTC. V gene TRBV24-1 combines with J gene TRBJ2-1; D perhaps matches TRBD2 (6 bases). Germline V gene lookup returns CDR1 KGHDR and CDR2 SFDVKD. The V end was cut by 10 bases, the J end by 3 bases, with 6 bases between. This CDR3 is built from 11 residues.

This sequence joins TRBV15 and TRBJ2-2; D gene ambiguous. This CDR3 comprises 17 residues. Germline values: CDR1 LNHNV, CDR2 YYDKDF (reference sequence). V shed 2 bases and J shed 6 bases, with 19 bases lying between them. Written as DNA, the CDR3 is TGTGCCACCAGCAGATCCTTGGGTGCAGCTCGATCCGGGGAGCTGTTTTTT. Translating gives CATSRSLGAARSGELFF.

The CDR3 coding sequence is TGTGCCAGCAGCGTAGCGTTGGCCCTTAGCGGGAGTAGGAATGAGCAGTTCTTC. Its protein product is CASSVALALSGSRNEQFF. This chain joins TRBV9 and TRBJ2-1; 9 positions agree with TRBD2. This CDR3 region has 18 residues. The V gene's germline CDR1 is SGDLS and CDR2 YYNGEE. V trimming: 0 bases; J trimming: 7 bases; junction bases outside the gene matches: 14.

Points on this clonotype: One end of the junction does not line up with germline, which may come from a read error. The chain recombines TRBV5-6 with TRBJ1-1; D is undetermined. This CDR3 contains 11 residues. The germline CDR1 and CDR2 sequences are SGHDT and YYEEEE. The CDR3 region is CASSKVTEVFF. The CDR3 nucleotides are TGTGCCAGCAGCAAGGTCACTGAAGTTTTCTTT.

The V and J genes are TRBV7-9 and TRBJ2-4, with 9 bases matching TRBD1. The germline V gene encodes CDR1 SEHNR and CDR2 FQNEAQ (reference sequence). V was clipped by 5 bases and J by 2 bases; unmatched bases: 7. The CDR3 is 16 residues long. CDR3 loop: CASSPTGGAPKNIQYF. In nucleotides, the CDR3 is TGTGCCAGCAGCCCAACAGGGGGCGCCCCCAAAAACATTCAGTACTTC.

The chain uses TRBV4-1 and TRBJ1-3; D is undetermined. V dropped 4 bases and J dropped 0 bases, with 16 bases sitting between them. Per germline, CDR1 MGHRA and CDR2 YSYEKL. The CDR3 is 17 amino acids. The CDR3 reads CASSPRLGNPSGNTIYF. CDR3 DNA: TGCGCCAGCAGCCCAAGGCTCGGGAACCCCTCTGGAAACACCATATATTTT.

This chain uses TRBV5-4 with TRBJ2-1, with 8 bases aligning to TRBD2. This CDR3 is built from 16 residues. Germline V gene data show CDR1 as SGHNT and CDR2 as YYREEE (reference sequence). J lost 2 bases, V lost 4 bases, and 8 bases had no gene match. DNA for the CDR3: TGTGCCAGCAGCCAAGCGAGCGGGAGACCCTACAATGAGCAGTTCTTC. This sequence encodes CASSQASGRPYNEQFF.

This chain links TRBV7-9 with TRBJ2-7; D is uncertain. CDR3 length: 11 amino acids. Germline lookup yields CDR1 SEHNR and CDR2 FQNEAQ (reference sequence). Between the trimmed V and J ends, which lost 10 bases and 4 bases, there was a span of 11 bases. The CDR3 bases are TGTGCCACCAACGTCGGGTACGAGCAGTACTTC. Residues: CATNVGYEQYF.

The rearrangement uses TRBV6-5 and TRBJ2-5, with D possibly TRBD1 on 5 matching bases. Germline V gene data show CDR1 as MNHEY and CDR2 as SVGAGI. Trimming cost V 4 bases and J 6 bases, with 15 bases left between them. This CDR3 is built from 14 residues. CDR3 residues: CASSSTGGRKTQYF. CDR3 DNA sequence: TGTGCCAGCAGTTCCACAGGTGGCAGGAAGACCCAGTACTTC.

This chain uses TRBV6-5 with TRBJ1-1; tentatively, D is TRBD1 (5 bases). Germline V gene lookup returns CDR1 MNHEY and CDR2 SVGAGI. Trimming shortened V by 8 bases and J by 0 bases, and 13 bases separated the two germline ends. This CDR3 comprises 14 residues. The CDR3 reads CASASRGMNTEAFF. CDR3 DNA: TGTGCCAGCGCCTCCCGGGGGATGAACACTGAAGCTTTCTTT.

The rearrangement uses TRBV15 and TRBJ2-1; a possible D gene is TRBD1 (5 bases). Germline CDR1 and CDR2: LNHNV and YYDKDF (reference sequence). This CDR3 contains 13 residues. V was pared by 1 base and J by 5 bases, with 6 bases between. The CDR3 DNA follows: TGTGCCACCAGCAGAGCAGGGCACAATGAGCAGTTCTTC. Translation gives CATSRAGHNEQFF. Filled out from reference TRBV15 and TRBJ2-1, the complete variable domain reads DAMVIQNPRYQVTQFGKPVTLSCSQTLNHNVMYWYQQKSSQAPKLLFHYYDKDFNNEADTPDNFQSRRPNTSFCFLDIRSPGLGDTAMYLCATSRAGHNEQFFGPGTRLTVL.

The chain carries TRBV29-1 and TRBJ2-6; D possibly corresponds to TRBD1 (5 bases). Trimming cost V 4 bases and J 0 bases, with 19 bases left between them. Germline assignment: CDR1 SQVTM and CDR2 ANQGSEA. This CDR3 has 18 amino acids. CDR3: CSVGGPSDRTSGANVLTF. In nucleotides, the CDR3 is TGCAGCGTTGGGGGCCCATCCGACCGAACCTCTGGGGCCAACGTCCTGACTTTC.

This sequence joins TRBV11-2 and TRBJ1-4; D remains unclear. The CDR3 sequence is 16 residues long. Trimming took 1 base from V and 10 from J, leaving 19 bases between them. CDR1 is SGHAT and CDR2 is FQNNGV in the germline V gene. The CDR3 loop is CASSLVSGYPERKLFF. The CDR3 region has the DNA TGTGCCAGCAGCTTAGTTTCCGGCTACCCCGAAAGAAAACTGTTTTTT.

The V call is TRBV28, the J call TRBJ1-2; D is undetermined. CDR1 is MDHEN and CDR2 is SYDVKM in the germline V gene. This CDR3 is built from 15 residues. V lost 8 bases to trimming and J lost 3 bases, with 19 bases between them. The CDR3 bases are TGTGCCAGCCAGGAAACCTGGACCGTCTACTATGGCTACACCTTC. Translated, it gives CASQETWTVYYGYTF.

This clonotype was detected only once. V usage is TRBV6-5 and J usage is TRBJ2-5; 7 bases are shared with TRBD2. CDR1 is MNHEY and CDR2 is SVGAGI in the germline V gene. The junction had 4 bases not matched to a gene; V was cut back by 8 bases and J by 7 bases. This CDR3 region has 11 residues. This chain's CDR3 is CASRRGGTQYF. CDR3 nucleotide sequence: TGTGCCAGCCGCCGCGGGGGGACCCAGTACTTC.

J is TRBJ2-3 and V is TRBV20-1; D may correspond to TRBD1 or TRBD2 (5 bases each). Trimming removed 3 bases from V and 5 bases from J, with 9 bases in between. CDR1 is DFQATT, CDR2 SNEGSKA, per germline (reference sequence). The CDR3 runs to 12 residues. The CDR3 coding sequence is TGCAGTGCTAGCGGGGCCCTAGATACGCAGTATTTT. This sequence encodes CSASGALDTQYF.

CDR3 region: CSARKRLAGAGSYNEQFF. The CDR3 DNA sequence: TGCAGTGCTAGAAAGCGTCTAGCGGGAGCCGGCTCCTACAATGAGCAGTTCTTC. The genes are TRBV20-1 and TRBJ2-1; 10 bases are a match to TRBD2. Losses at the gene ends were 2 bases for V and 0 bases for J; bases not matched to a gene: 10. The CDR3 consists of 18 residues. Germline values: CDR1 DFQATT, CDR2 SNEGSKA (reference sequence).

The CDR3 DNA follows: TGCGCCAGCAGTGAGACAGGGGCGAACACTGAAGCTTTCTTT. Its protein product is CASSETGANTEAFF. J is TRBJ1-1 and V is TRBV10-1; TRBD1 agrees at 7 bases. J was trimmed by 1 base and V by 2 bases; bases with no gene match: 1. CDR1 is WNHNN, CDR2 SYGVQD, per germline (reference sequence). This CDR3 contains 14 residues.

The rearrangement joins TRBV20-1 to TRBJ2-7; D perhaps matches TRBD2 (7 bases). CDR1 is DFQATT, CDR2 SNEGSKA, per germline (reference sequence). Trimming took off 6 bases at V and 4 bases at J, with 19 bases between the two ends. This CDR3 has 14 amino acids. The CDR3 protein is CSATAGAARYEQYF. CDR3 DNA sequence: TGCAGTGCAACCGCGGGGGCAGCGCGATACGAGCAGTACTTC.

The CDR3 loop reads CASSARPTDTQYF. CDR3 in DNA: TGTGCCAGCAGCGCCAGGCCGACAGATACGCAGTATTTT. The genes are TRBV7-3 and TRBJ2-3; no clear D gene. V was pared by 5 bases and J by 3 bases, with 9 bases between. Germline-derived CDR1 and CDR2 are SGHTA and FQGTGA. The CDR3 is made up of 13 amino acids.

The chain couples TRBV29-1 to TRBJ2-7, with 8 bases fitting TRBD1. CDR3 length: 13 amino acids. In germline, CDR1 is SQVTM, CDR2 ANQGSEA. V lost 5 bases, J lost 6 bases, and 9 bases stayed unmatched. As DNA, the CDR3 is TGCAGCGTTACAATGACAGGGGTTGGCGAGCAGTACTTC. Translation gives CSVTMTGVGEQYF.

V usage is TRBV4-1 and J usage is TRBJ2-1; TRBD1 is a possible D gene (6 bases). Germline CDR1 reads MGHRA; CDR2 reads YSYEKL. Trimming removed 1 base from V and 8 bases from J, with 12 bases in between. CDR3 size: 14 residues. CDR3 sequence (DNA): TGCGCCAGCAGCCAAGTCAGGGGTAACGATGAGCAGTTCTTC. Its translation is CASSQVRGNDEQFF.